This T cell receptor (beta chain) was observed in a study of vaccination effects on CD4 cells after COVID-19. Whole-study context: Median timing of post-vaccine samples was 72 days after the second dose.

This clone was detected once. Its specificity is not known. ViraFEST used viral peptide pools to expand antigen-specific CD4+ T cells before sequencing. After around 10 days in culture, the CD4+ T cells were isolated. Participants received two doses of either the BNT162b2 or mRNA-1273 vaccine. About 2 million PBMC were seeded per well and grown in the presence of roughly 9.3 IU/ml IL-2 and around 10 ug/ml peptides. IL-2 medium took the place of half the medium on both days 3 and 7. Study findings and constraints: Healthy vaccinees showed cross-reactivity with common cold coronaviruses in only 1 of 255 vaccine-induced clones.

The CDR3 is 13 amino acids. Germline CDR1 and CDR2: SGHTA and FQGTGA. V lost 5 bases and J lost 10; bases outside the gene matches: 7. The repertoire was sequenced with immunoSEQ multiplex PCR; TCRdb's copy has only in-frame clones and lacks some. The table shows over 60,000 clones, with about 67% occurring only once. This TCR derives from a human donor who received a COVID-19 vaccine. Sequenced material: CD4+ T cells from PBMCs cultured with HCoV-229E spike peptides, taken after COVID-19 vaccination. This chain joins TRBV7-3 and TRBJ2-1, with 8 nucleotides matching TRBD2. CDR3 protein: CASSALAGGEQFF. The CDR3 coding sequence is TGTGCCAGCAGCGCTCTAGCGGGTGGGGAGCAGTTCTTC.